This is a list of T cell receptor beta chains from one sample in a study of CD8+ T cells in alopecia areata. Using immunoSEQ multiplex PCR, the repertoire was profiled, and TCRdb retains in-frame clones only, with some absent. This table holds about 210,000 clones, less than 65% found once. This specimen consisted of CD4+ T cells sorted from blood, obtained at week 4, from a patient treated with tofacitinib. These receptors originate from a human donor with alopecia areata. CDR3s include the opening cysteine and the closing phenylalanine or tryptophan. D genes are given only for firm matches. Rows may omit the clone size; those that give it use once, few, many or a size class.

>few|TRBV27|TRBJ1-2|-
TGTGCCAGCAGTTTAAAAGGGTTTCTGGGATATGGCTACACCTTC
CASSLKGFLGYGYTF
>-|TRBV5-6|TRBJ2-2|TRBD1
TGTGCCAGCAGCTTGCCCACAGGGGCAGGCGGGGAGCTGTTTTTT
CASSLPTGAGGELFF
>few|TRBV29-1|TRBJ2-1|-
TGCAGCGCCCGGGACACGAAGCAGTTCTTC
CSARDTKQFF
>-|TRBV7-2|TRBJ2-3|-
TGTGCCAGCAGCTTAGCTGGGAGCACAGATACGCAGTATTTT
CASSLAGSTDTQYF
>-|TRBV15|TRBJ1-5|-
TGTGCCACCAGCAGAGATCGGTACCGACAGGAGAGGCATTTT
CATSRDRYRQERHF
>-|TRBV7-2|TRBJ2-5|-
TGTGCCAGCAGCTTAGACAGGGTGGGGGGAGAGACCCAGTACTTC
CASSLDRVGGETQYF
>-|TRBV4-2|TRBJ2-6|-
TGTGCCAGCAGCCGGGGGACGACTGGGGCCAACGTCCTGACTTTC
CASSRGTTGANVLTF
>-|TRBV7-9|TRBJ1-6|-
TGTGCCAGCAGCTTAGGAGGTTCACCCCTCCACTTT
CASSLGGSPLHF
>-|TRBV5-1|TRBJ2-7|-
TGCGCCAGCAGCTTGGGGGCCGGGACGGATCCCTACGAGCAGTACTTC
CASSLGAGTDPYEQYF
>-|TRBV7-9|TRBJ2-1|-
TGTGCCAGCAGCCCAGTTGGGGGGTCGTACAATGAGCAGTTCTTC
CASSPVGGSYNEQFF
>-|TRBV2|TRBJ1-2|-
TGTGCCAGCCTCGTTAAGGGACGCCCGAGAAACTATGGCTACACCTTC
CASLVKGRPRNYGYTF
>-|TRBV5-6|TRBJ1-5|-
TGTGCCAGCAGCTTGGGGAATCAGCCCCAGCATTTT
CASSLGNQPQHF
>few|TRBV29-1|TRBJ1-2|-
TGCAGCGTTGAGGGAGGGACGTACTATGGCTACACCTTC
CSVEGGTYYGYTF
>once|TRBV5-4|TRBJ2-3|TRBD2
TGTGCCAGCAGCCCTCGACTAGCGGGGGGGATCACGGCAGATACGCAGTATTTT
CASSPRLAGGITADTQYF
>once|TRBV4-1|TRBJ2-7|-
TGCGCCAGCAGCCAGGGGGCGGGGAGATTAGGCTACGAGCAGTACTTC
CASSQGAGRLGYEQYF
>-|TRBV15|TRBJ2-5|-
TGTGCCACCAGCAGAGATAGACTATCGGAGACCCAGTACTTC
CATSRDRLSETQYF
>-|TRBV18|TRBJ1-1|-
TGTGCCAGCTCACCCATGGAGGGGATGCTTGGGGCTTTCTTT
CASSPMEGMLGAFF
>-|TRBV7-9|TRBJ1-1|-
TGTGCCAGCAGCTTACGGACAGCTGAAGCTTTCTTT
CASSLRTAEAFF
>few|TRBV5-1|TRBJ1-3|TRBD1
TGCGCCAGCAGCTCCGGGACAGGGAACGGAAACACCATATATTTT
CASSSGTGNGNTIYF
>-|TRBV30|TRBJ1-3|-
TGTGCCTGGGGGGGATTTACTGGAAACACCATATATTTT
CAWGGFTGNTIYF